This T cell receptor (beta chain) comes out of a study of Ad26.COV2.S vaccination and SARS-CoV-2 variants (dated by TCRdb to the early 2020s). Background for the entire study: Donors in the vaccine arm were drawn from COV1001, a multicentre, randomized, double-blind, placebo-controlled phase I-IIa trial testing Ad26.COV2.S in healthy adults. Trial participants were randomized into five groups of five: low-dose or high-dose Ad26.COV2.S given once or twice, or placebo on both occasions. Ad26.COV2.S was given intramuscularly at 5x10^10 or 1x10^11 viral particles, as a single shot or as two shots 56 days apart. The TCR-sequenced set comprised approximately 30 samples: around 20 Ad26.COV2.S vaccine recipients, 5 placebo recipients and 8 SARS-CoV-2 convalescent individuals. TCRbeta repertoire sequencing served as the tool for gauging how specific and how broad the SARS-CoV-2-reactive T cell receptors were following Ad26.COV2.S vaccination. Throughout the experiments and outcome assessment, investigators stayed blinded to trial group allocation. Results and caveats for the whole study, not just this receptor: The authors noted that total T cell responses may have been underestimated by the TCR breadth and depth analyses. Comparing responses between vaccine doses or regimens was not something the study was powered to do. Comparable non-spike TCR breadth was observed between vaccine and placebo recipients, consistent with only spike being contained in the vaccine. Ad26.COV2.S recipients had higher spike-specific TCR breadth than placebo recipients (P = 0.0014). After vaccination, spike-specific CD8+ and CD4+ T cell responses were reported to show substantial breadth.

The immunoSEQ Assay was used to sequence TCRbeta CDR3 regions. After extraction, genomic DNA underwent amplification by bias-controlled multiplex PCR, followed by high-throughput sequencing. The published analysis was carried out like this. Collapsing and filtering of sequences were performed to quantify the absolute abundance of each unique TCRbeta CDR3 region. T cell fraction was estimated by normalizing TCRbeta template counts to usable DNA, with usable DNA measured through amplification of reference genes found in all nucleated cells. Repertoire TCRs were annotated as SARS-CoV-2-specific when V gene, CDR3 amino acid sequence and J gene were exactly matched to a known reactive TCR set. MIRA supplied the reference SARS-CoV-2 TCR set, which was filtered for enrichment in COVID-19-positive ImmuneCODE repertoires so that public or cross-reactive TCRs were removed. Drawing on the MIRA antigens, annotated TCRs were analysed further at the level of specific ORF or position within ORF. Breadth was defined as annotated unique rearrangements over total unique productive rearrangements; depth was the summed frequency of those rearrangements. Two-sided Wilcoxon rank-sum tests were used to compare TCR breadth between groups. What TCRdb holds here is the immuneACCESS table cut down to in-frame rearrangements. Part of the clones is not present; checked against another copy, under half of the missing clones reflect an unresolved V gene, and the others are unexplained. V and J calls and clone size are given by that table; D and trimming were obtained from the DNA. For this sample there are around 300,000 clones; roughly 89% appear just once. The top ten clones comprise around 5.3% of the sample.

Regarding this clone: Its antigen target is currently unknown. One base away there is no much larger clone; base qualities are not given.

This specimen's treatment or condition label, interpreted: roughly 20 received Ad26.COV2.S at low or high dose, single or two shots; 5 received placebo; per-sample allocation not given. For vaccine and placebo recipients, the sequenced repertoires came from samples collected on day 63 after the first injection. Cohort 1b enrolled 20 to 30 adults aged 18-55 years at a single site in Boston, USA, between 29 July and 7 August 2020. Ad26.COV2.S was a replication-incompetent adenovirus type 26 vector expressing a prefusion-stabilized SARS-CoV-2 spike protein from the original Wuhan strain. As encoded in the germline V gene, CDR1 is MGHDK while CDR2 is SYGVNS. V lost 0 bases and J lost 9 bases; the stretch between them is 14 bases long. The CDR3 spans 14 residues, from the cysteine through the phenylalanine. The sequence is cut down to CDR3 DNA, 42 bases in frame from base 1.

Here the chain combines TRBV25-1 and TRBJ2-5, with a tentative D gene TRBD1 over 6 matching bases. This specimen was peripheral blood, taken in a trial of Ad26.COV2.S vaccine versus placebo. This TCR came from a person aged 18-65 years who received the Ad26.COV2.S COVID-19 vaccine or a placebo. The CDR3 amino acid sequence is: CASSEYREGGAQYF. The bases read TGTGCCAGCAGTGAATATAGGGAAGGGGGTGCCCAGTACTTC.